A selection of T cell receptor beta chains follows, all from one sample in a study of cytomegalovirus exposure and HLA in healthy donors. Method: immunoSEQ multiplex PCR; TCRdb's copy keeps in-frame clones and lacks some. Of about 93,000 clones listed, 78% are singletons. The sample was PBMCs. These receptors originate from a woman in her thirties or forties in good health and CMV-seronegative. The CDR3 runs from the conserved cysteine through the conserved F or W. Fields, in order: J gene, D gene, V gene, clone size, CDR3 DNA, CDR3 protein. D genes are given only for firm matches. Where a row states a size, it is once, few, many or the class of an expanded clone; other rows omit it.

>TRBJ2-7|-|TRBV19|-
TGTGCCAGTAGTGTTGACAGGAGCTCCTACGAGCAGTACTTC
CASSVDRSSYEQYF
>TRBJ2-6|TRBD1|TRBV10-3|-
TGTGCCATCATGTTAGGGACAGGGTCTCCTGGGGCCAACGTCCTGACTTTC
CAIMLGTGSPGANVLTF
>TRBJ2-3|TRBD2|TRBV5-1|once
TGCGCCAGCAGCTTGGAAGGGACTAGCGGCACAGATACGCAGTATTTT
CASSLEGTSGTDTQYF
>TRBJ1-6|TRBD1|TRBV29-1|-
TGCAGCGTTGAACCCCCGGGACAGGGGGCTTCCTATAATTCACCCCTCCACTTT
CSVEPPGQGASYNSPLHF
>TRBJ1-2|-|TRBV27|-
TGTGCCAGCAGTTCTCGGGACAAAAACTATGGCTACACCTTC
CASSSRDKNYGYTF
>TRBJ1-2|TRBD1|TRBV7-9|-
TGTGCCAGCAGCTTCGCCCAGGGGGCAGGAGGCTACACCTTC
CASSFAQGAGGYTF
>TRBJ2-5|TRBD1|TRBV19|-
TGTGCCAGTAGTAGGGGACAGGGGATCGGGGAGACCCAGTACTTC
CASSRGQGIGETQYF
>TRBJ2-7|TRBD1|TRBV27|-
TGTGCCAGCAGTTCGGACAGGTACAACTACGAGCAGTACTTC
CASSSDRYNYEQYF
>TRBJ2-1|-|TRBV18|few
TGTGCCAGCTCACCAAAGGTAGCGACCCCGAGCAATGAGCAGTTCTTC
CASSPKVATPSNEQFF
>TRBJ1-5|TRBD1|TRBV19|-
TGTGCCAGTTCAGTCGGACAGGTCAACAATCAGCCCCAGCATTTT
CASSVGQVNNQPQHF
>TRBJ1-2|-|TRBV7-9|-
TGTGCCAGCAGCTTAGTCGCCGGGCCGCGGAGGCACTATGGCTACACCTTC
CASSLVAGPRRHYGYTF
>TRBJ2-1|TRBD2|TRBV5-1|-
TGCGCCAGCGGAATAGCGGGAGTCAATGAGCAGTTCTTC
CASGIAGVNEQFF
>TRBJ1-5|-|TRBV18|-
TGTGCCAGCTCACCATTACAGGCAGCAACAAATCAGCCCCAGCATTTT
CASSPLQAATNQPQHF
>TRBJ2-7|-|TRBV7-2|-
TGTGCCAGCAGCCCAGACTTCTCCTACGAGCAGTACTTC
CASSPDFSYEQYF
>TRBJ2-5|-|TRBV7-9|once
TGTGCCAGCAGCACATCCAGACGGGTGGAAGAGACCCAGTACTTC
CASSTSRRVEETQYF
>TRBJ2-7|TRBD2|TRBV25-1|-
TGTGCCAGCAGTGAAGGGGGACTAGCGCGATACGAGCAGTACTTC
CASSEGGLARYEQYF